The clone carrying this TCR beta chain was recorded a few times. This sample was included in a study of human T cells and chemical hapten exposure. From the RACE reads, TCRdb called clonotypes with MiXCR, one entry per CDR3 protein. This table has roughly 100,000 distinct CDR3 sequences, approximately 12% appearing once. Time point indicated: pre-sensitization, week 0. Treatment: therapeutic diphenylcyclopropenone sensitization with weekly scalp DPC. In germline, CDR1 is MGHDK, CDR2 SYGVNS. V was pared by 6 bases and J by 3 bases, with 4 bases of the junction left unmatched. CDR3 length: 13 amino acids.

The V gene is TRBV25-1, the J gene TRBJ2-7, with TRBD1 matching 8 bases. The source of this sequence is a woman between 50 and 59 years old with alopecia areata. Some clones in this sample may be carry-over from other donors' samples. The material was whole blood, obtained in connection with sensitization to the hapten diphenylcyclopropenone (DPC). CDR3 amino acids: CASRLTGGYEQYF. In DNA form, the CDR3 reads TGTGCCAGCAGACTTACAGGGGGCTACGAGCAGTACTTC.